Presented here are 29 T cell receptor beta chains from one specimen sequenced in a study of T-cell reconstitution after alpha-beta-depleted transplantation in children. The TCRbeta library was prepared with unique molecular identifiers. TCRdb recomputed calls from the PCR reads with MiXCR, one row per CDR3 protein. The table includes about 830,000 distinct CDR3 sequences, 15% to 20% detected once. Sequenced material: PBMCs, mostly from graft donor cells, taken 360 days after TCRalphabeta/CD19-depleted stem cell transplant. The receptors come from a male patient aged 5 to 17 who had a stem cell transplant for acute lymphoblastic leukemia, so the T cells may come from the graft donor.

The chain joins TRBV7-8 to TRBJ1-5; TRBD1 matches 9 bases. The germline V gene has CDR1 SGHVS and CDR2 FQNEAQ. V shed 4 bases, J shed 6 bases, and the junction held 7 bases outside the gene matches. This CDR3 region has 15 residues. The CDR3 is CASSSDRGGIQPQHF. The CDR3 DNA follows: TGTGCCAGCAGCTCGGACAGGGGAGGAATTCAGCCCCAGCATTTT.

This clonotype occurred a few times. CDR3 sequence reads: CASSLAPTSSHEQFF. The CDR3 region has the DNA TGCGCCAGCAGCTTGGCCCCGACTAGCAGCCATGAGCAGTTCTTC. The J gene is TRBJ2-1, the V gene TRBV5-1; TRBD2 matches 7 bases. The junction had 8 bases not matched to a gene; V was cut back by 0 bases and J by 8 bases. The CDR3 loop spans 15 amino acids. Germline assignment: CDR1 SGHRS and CDR2 YFSETQ.

V is TRBV11-2 and J is TRBJ2-7, with TRBD2 identical over 7 bases. V dropped 5 bases and J dropped 0; count of bases not matched to a gene: 4. The germline V gene encodes CDR1 SGHAT and CDR2 FQNNGV. CDR3 length: 14 amino acids. The CDR3 region is CASSHSSGSYEQYF. The CDR3 region has the DNA TGTGCCAGCAGCCATTCTAGCGGCTCCTACGAGCAGTACTTC.

The CDR3 here is CASSQARDRDSEQYF. CDR3 DNA: TGCGCCAGCAGCCAAGCTAGGGACAGGGACTCCGAGCAGTACTTC. The rearrangement joins TRBV4-1 to TRBJ2-7; TRBD1 agrees at 9 bases. The ends lost 1 base at V and 6 bases at J; junction bases unmatched: 7. The germline V gene has CDR1 MGHRA and CDR2 YSYEKL. The CDR3 sequence is 15 residues long.

This clonotype was detected ten times or more. The gene calls are TRBV4-2 and TRBJ2-1, with 9 bases aligning to TRBD1. Germline V lookup: CDR1 LGHNA, CDR2 YNFKEQ. The CDR3 totals 18 residues. The trim removed 1 base at V and 2 bases at J, leaving 9 bases unmatched. The CDR3 DNA sequence: TGTGCCAGCAGCCAAGCCCTTGCCCGGACAGGGGCCTACAATGAGCAGTTCTTC. This gives the protein CASSQALARTGAYNEQFF.

The chain has TRBV10-3 and TRBJ2-3; TRBD2 agrees at 8 bases. V was clipped by 9 bases and J by 4 bases; unmatched bases: 9. Germline values: CDR1 ENHRY, CDR2 SYGVKD. The CDR3 spans 14 residues. CDR3 protein: CAIRSGSEADTQYF. The CDR3, as DNA: TGTGCCATACGGAGCGGGAGCGAGGCAGATACGCAGTATTTT.

This clonotype was seen a few times. The chain uses TRBV5-1 and TRBJ2-6; D unclear. Germline CDR1 SGHRS, CDR2 YFSETQ. The CDR3 has 17 amino acids. Trimming took off 0 bases at V and 0 bases at J, with 10 bases between the two ends. In nucleotides, the CDR3 is TGCGCCAGCAGCTTGGCCGTTCTCTCCTCTGGGGCCAACGTCCTGACTTTC. Protein sequence: CASSLAVLSSGANVLTF. Filled out from reference TRBV5-1 and TRBJ2-6, the complete variable domain reads KAGVTQTPRYLIKTRGQQVTLSCSPISGHRSVSWYQQTPGQGLQFLFEYFSETQRNKGNFPGRFSGRQFSNSRSEMNVSTLELGDSALYLCASSLAVLSSGANVLTFGAGSRLTVL.

Only a few counts were recorded for this clonotype. This chain uses TRBV27 with TRBJ2-2; 7 bases agree with TRBD1. Unmatched junction bases numbered 5, after V lost 5 bases and J lost 2 bases. This CDR3 is 15 amino acids long. Germline V gene sequence: CDR1 MNHEY, CDR2 SMNVEV (reference sequence). The CDR3 DNA is TGTGCCAGCAGTAAAGGGACAGCTAACACCGGGGAGCTGTTTTTT. It translates to CASSKGTANTGELFF.

The V and J genes are TRBV3-1 and TRBJ2-7; 10 bases line up with TRBD2. There are 19 residues in the CDR3. Trimming took 1 base from V and 2 from J; bases not matched to a gene: 14. Looked up from germline, CDR1 is LGHDT and CDR2 is YNNKEL (reference sequence). DNA for the CDR3: TGTGCCAGCAGCCAAGTTCCTAGCGGGAGATGGGGCGCACCCTACGAGCAGTACTTC. It codes for CASSQVPSGRWGAPYEQYF.

This clonotype has only a few counts. The chain couples TRBV12-3 or TRBV12-4 to TRBJ2-2, with D possibly TRBD1 on 5 matching bases. Trimming stripped 6 bases from V and 1 base from J, with 18 bases between. The CDR3 covers 17 residues. Here the CDR3 reads CASSSPGSDGNTGELFF. CDR3 in DNA: TGTGCCAGCAGCTCTCCAGGGTCAGATGGGAACACCGGGGAGCTGTTTTTT.

This clonotype has a handful of counts. V gene TRBV6-5 combines with J gene TRBJ2-2; possible D gene TRBD2, 7 bases. V was pared by 2 bases and J by 7 bases, with 11 bases between. Germline V gives CDR1 MNHEY, CDR2 SVGAGI. This CDR3 is 14 amino acids long. The CDR3 spells CASSYGGADGELFF. The CDR3 DNA follows: TGTGCCAGCAGTTACGGGGGGGCCGACGGGGAGCTGTTTTTT.

This clonotype was counted only a few times. The V call is TRBV5-1, the J call TRBJ2-7; perhaps D is TRBD1 or TRBD2 (5 bases each). The V end lost 3 bases, the J end lost 4 bases, and 20 bases lay between the germline ends. Germline loops: CDR1 SGHRS, CDR2 YFSETQ. The CDR3 has 16 amino acids. The CDR3 coding sequence is TGCGCCAGCAGCTACCTACAGAGGGGTGGTTCTTACGAGCAGTACTTC. This codes for CASSYLQRGGSYEQYF.

This clonotype was observed a handful of times. This chain connects TRBV5-7 to TRBJ2-4; possibly TRBD2 for D (6 bases). TRBV5-7 is an ORF for which the function is uncertain. Trimming shortened V by 4 bases and J by 8 bases, and 22 bases separated the two germline ends. The CDR3 is 16 residues long. This CDR3 reads CASSPTRAGWEDIQYF. The DNA of the CDR3 is TGTGCCAGCAGCCCTACACGAGCGGGTTGGGAGGACATTCAGTACTTC.

The chain couples TRBV7-8 to TRBJ1-4; D gene unclear. Germline V CDR1 and CDR2: SGHVS, FQNEAQ. V was cut by 0 bases and J by 4 bases, with 18 bases left in between. The CDR3 has 18 residues. CDR3 sequence reads: CASSLAGVARKNNEKLFF. In nucleotides, the CDR3 is TGTGCCAGCAGCTTAGCCGGGGTAGCCCGTAAGAATAATGAAAAACTGTTTTTT.

This clonotype was picked up many times. The chain has TRBV15 and TRBJ2-7; possible D gene TRBD1, 6 bases. The CDR3 sequence is 14 residues long. Germline loops: CDR1 LNHNV, CDR2 YYDKDF (reference sequence). Between the trimmed V and J ends, which lost 0 bases and 6 bases, there was a span of 12 bases. CDR3 loop: CATSRDAGVGEQYF. The CDR3 DNA reads as TGTGCCACCAGCAGAGACGCAGGGGTTGGCGAGCAGTACTTC.

This clonotype has just a few counts. The chain employs TRBV5-1 and TRBJ2-3; TRBD2 matches at 11 bases. Germline assignment: CDR1 SGHRS and CDR2 YFSETQ. The CDR3 is made up of 17 amino acids. The ends lost 0 bases at V and 2 bases at J; junction bases unmatched: 5. CDR3 protein: CASSLDLAGGLTDTQYF. The CDR3 DNA is TGCGCCAGCAGCTTGGATCTAGCGGGAGGTCTCACAGATACGCAGTATTTT.

V usage is TRBV20-1 and J usage is TRBJ2-7; a possible D gene is TRBD2 (6 bases). The CDR3 loop spans 14 amino acids. CDR1 and CDR2 (germline): DFQATT, SNEGSKA (reference sequence). V was trimmed by 3 bases and J by 2 bases, leaving 14 bases between them. The CDR3 region has the DNA TGCAGTGCTAGTAGGGGACCTAGCGCCTACGAGCAGTACTTC. This encodes CSASRGPSAYEQYF.

The chain carries TRBV7-2 and TRBJ2-5; 9 bases are a match to TRBD2. The CDR3 totals 15 residues. Germline trimming cut 3 bases from V and 3 bases from J; bases unmatched to any gene: 5. The germline V gene has CDR1 SGHTA and CDR2 FQGNSA. The CDR3 reads CASSFERTSEETQYF. The CDR3 DNA is TGTGCCAGCAGCTTCGAAAGGACTAGCGAAGAGACCCAGTACTTC.

CDR3 DNA: TGCAGCGTTGGGAGGTCGAATACAGGGGGTTATCAGCCCCAGCATTTT. Translated, it gives CSVGRSNTGGYQPQHF. The chain couples TRBV29-1 to TRBJ1-5; 8 bases agree with TRBD1. This CDR3 is built from 16 residues. From germline, CDR1 is SQVTM and CDR2 ANQGSEA. Trimming at V came to 4 bases and at J to 5 bases, leaving 13 bases not matched to a gene.

The chain joins TRBV5-1 to TRBJ2-5; D uncertain. Trimming stripped 3 bases from V and 4 bases from J, with 13 bases between. The CDR3 totals 14 residues. Germline V CDR1 and CDR2: SGHRS, YFSETQ. CDR3: CASSSPRVGETQYF. The CDR3 DNA follows: TGCGCCAGCAGCTCCCCTAGGGTGGGAGAGACCCAGTACTTC.

The sample holds many counts of this clonotype. V is TRBV29-1 and J is TRBJ1-5; the match to TRBD1 covers 8 bases. Germline V gene data show CDR1 as SQVTM and CDR2 as ANQGSEA. The CDR3 is 14 amino acids. J gave up 3 bases and V 4 bases, and 5 bases lay outside the gene matches. The CDR3 protein is CSVVAGGPNQPQHF. CDR3 bases: TGCAGCGTTGTAGCAGGGGGCCCCAATCAGCCCCAGCATTTT.

A few counts support this clonotype. The V call is TRBV7-6, the J call TRBJ2-1; D is perhaps TRBD2 (5 bases). The germline V and J ends were trimmed by 1 base and 3 bases, with 19 bases remaining between them. Germline V lookup: CDR1 SGHVS, CDR2 FNYEAQ. The CDR3 runs to 18 residues. CDR3 sequence (DNA): TGTGCCAGCAGCTTAGTAATGCCCAGCGGACGATTCTACAATGAGCAGTTCTTC. Its translation: CASSLVMPSGRFYNEQFF.

This clonotype was seen repeatedly, ten times or more. This rearrangement joins TRBV7-2 to TRBJ1-5, with no clear D. Germline CDR1 and CDR2: SGHTA and FQGNSA. Trimming took off 1 base at V and 0 bases at J, with 7 bases between the two ends. The CDR3 contains 15 residues. CDR3 region: CASSLGHRSNQPQHF. The CDR3 DNA sequence: TGTGCCAGCAGCTTAGGGCATCGTAGCAATCAGCCCCAGCATTTT. Supplemented by reference TRBV7-2 and TRBJ1-5, the full variable domain reads GAGVSQSPSNKVTEKGKDVELRCDPISGHTALYWYRQSLGQGLEFLIYFQGNSAPDKSGLPSDRFSAERTGGSVSTLTIQRTQQEDSAVYLCASSLGHRSNQPQHFGDGTRLSIL.

This clonotype appeared a few times. The chain uses TRBV5-1 and TRBJ2-7; D is uncertain. Germline CDR1 SGHRS, CDR2 YFSETQ. V was cut by 0 bases and J by 4 bases, with 8 bases left in between. The CDR3 spans 13 residues. CDR3: CASSLEIGYEQYF. The CDR3, as DNA: TGCGCCAGCAGCTTGGAAATCGGGTACGAGCAGTACTTC.

This chain uses TRBV7-9 with TRBJ1-1; tentatively, D is TRBD1 (6 bases). V was pared by 5 bases and J by 0 bases, with 10 bases between. The CDR3 has 14 residues. Per germline, CDR1 SEHNR and CDR2 FQNEAQ (reference sequence). The CDR3 loop reads CASSGTPLNTEAFF. CDR3 coding DNA: TGTGCCAGCAGCGGGACACCTTTGAACACTGAAGCTTTCTTT.

In this sample, this clonotype turned up a few times. CDR3 nucleotide sequence: TGTGCCAGCAGTGGACAGGGGGCGTACACTGAAGCTTTCTTT. Its protein product is CASSGQGAYTEAFF. The genes are TRBV6-1 and TRBJ1-1; TRBD1 matches at 10 bases. Per the germline V gene, CDR1 is MNHNS and CDR2 is SASEGT. J was trimmed by 3 bases and V by 4 bases; bases with no gene match: 2. The CDR3 is 14 residues long.

This clonotype turned up a few times. The chain joins TRBV7-6 to TRBJ2-1; D not certain. Trimming left V 3 bases short and J 5 bases short, with 8 bases between. The germline V gene has CDR1 SGHVS and CDR2 FNYEAQ. This CDR3 contains 13 residues. The chain's CDR3 is CASSFGGHNEQFF. Here the CDR3 DNA reads TGTGCCAGCAGCTTCGGCGGACACAATGAGCAGTTCTTC. Complete variable domain (other parts from reference TRBV7-6 and TRBJ2-1): GAGVSQSPRYKVTKRGQDVALRCDPISGHVSLYWYRQALGQGPEFLTYFNYEAQQDKSGLPNDRFSAERPEGSISTLTIQRTEQRDSAMYRCASSFGGHNEQFFGPGTRLTVL.

V is TRBV11-2 and J is TRBJ2-1; possibly TRBD2 for D (5 bases). V dropped 0 bases and J dropped 9 bases, with 21 bases sitting between them. This CDR3 has 17 amino acids. Germline CDR1 reads SGHAT; CDR2 reads FQNNGV. The CDR3 DNA sequence: TGTGCCAGCAGCTTAGATCAACTAGTGGGAGTAGAGGGTGAGCAGTTCTTC. Translating gives CASSLDQLVGVEGEQFF.

The V gene is TRBV15, the J gene TRBJ2-6; D gene ambiguous. The V and J ends lost 0 bases and 0 bases respectively, with 3 bases between them. This CDR3 has 15 amino acids. Germline assignment: CDR1 LNHNV and CDR2 YYDKDF (reference sequence). CDR3 bases: TGTGCCACCAGCAGAGATCACTCTGGGGCCAACGTCCTGACTTTC. Encoded protein: CATSRDHSGANVLTF. Based on the CDR3 plus reference TRBV15 and TRBJ2-6, the full variable domain is DAMVIQNPRYQVTQFGKPVTLSCSQTLNHNVMYWYQQKSSQAPKLLFHYYDKDFNNEADTPDNFQSRRPNTSFCFLDIRSPGLGDTAMYLCATSRDHSGANVLTFGAGSRLTVL.